Below are 6 T cell receptor beta chains sequenced from a single sample in a study of long-term antiretroviral therapy in people with HIV. Researchers report immunoSEQ v3.0 was run at survey level. Clones were sequenced by immunoSEQ multiplex PCR, and TCRdb holds only the in-frame ones, with some missing. The sample contains 7,000 or so clones, 73% of which appear only once. The sequences come from unsorted PBMCs, collected 0.2 years after starting antiretroviral therapy. The receptors derive from a man aged 40-50 years with HIV.

The V and J genes are TRBV30 and TRBJ2-6; D is undetermined. The length of the CDR3 is 19 residues. V shed 2 bases and J shed 0 bases, with 20 bases lying between them. CDR1 is GTSNPN and CDR2 is SVGIG in the germline V gene (reference sequence). CDR3 DNA sequence: TGTGCCTGGAGTACGTCGGTCCCAAGCTCTCGCTCTGGGGCCAACGTCCTGACTTTC. Translated, it gives CAWSTSVPSSRSGANVLTF.

Turning to this clone: Other DNA sequences in the sample encode the same CDR3. V and J are TRBV9 and TRBJ2-3; 7 bases are a match to TRBD2. The ends lost 0 bases at V and 3 bases at J; junction bases unmatched: 7. Germline CDR1 reads SGDLS; CDR2 reads YYNGEE. The CDR3 sequence is 16 residues long. Here the CDR3 DNA reads TGTGCCAGCAGCGTAGACAACGGGGGGACGACAGATACGCAGTATTTT. Its protein is CASSVDNGGTTDTQYF.

The genes are TRBV5-6 and TRBJ2-7, with a tentative D call TRBD2 (6 bases). The germline V gene has CDR1 SGHDT and CDR2 YYEEEE. V lost 3 bases, J lost 6 bases, and 16 bases lay in between. The CDR3 runs 14 residues. The CDR3 nucleotides are TGTGCCAGCAGCTCTACAGTGGGGGGAGGCGAGCAGTACTTC. It yields the protein CASSSTVGGGEQYF.

V gene TRBV10-2 combines with J gene TRBJ2-7, with a tentative D call TRBD2 (6 bases). The germline V gene has CDR1 WSHSY and CDR2 SAAADI. This CDR3 is built from 14 residues. V gave up 6 bases and J gave up 4 bases, with 16 bases separating them. The CDR3 reads CASRRGTAGYEQYF. CDR3 bases: TGCGCCAGCAGAAGAGGCACTGCGGGGTACGAGCAGTACTTC.

This chain joins TRBV7-9 and TRBJ2-1; D gene uncertain. The germline V gene has CDR1 SEHNR and CDR2 FQNEAQ (reference sequence). The CDR3 extends over 11 amino acids. Trimming took off 7 bases at V and 5 bases at J, with 6 bases between the two ends. This CDR3 reads CASNRDNEQFF. In nucleotides, the CDR3 is TGTGCCAGCAACCGCGACAATGAGCAGTTCTTC. Full variable domain (missing parts from reference TRBV7-9 and TRBJ2-1): DTGVSQNPRHKITKRGQNVTFRCDPISEHNRLYWYRQTLGQGPEFLTYFQNEAQLEKSRLLSDRFSAERPKGSFSTLEIQRTEQGDSAMYLCASNRDNEQFFGPGTRLTVL.

This chain uses TRBV5-1 with TRBJ2-3; D gene unclear. The CDR3 totals 13 residues. From germline, CDR1 is SGHRS and CDR2 YFSETQ. Trimming pared 0 bases from V and 6 bases from J, leaving 8 bases between. This chain's CDR3 is CASSLAQADTQYF. DNA for the CDR3: TGCGCCAGCAGCTTGGCCCAGGCTGATACGCAGTATTTT.